The 7 T cell receptor beta chains below come from one sample, sequenced in a study of control samples from healthy donors and cancer patients (dated by TCRdb to the early 2020s). Libraries were prepared through the immunoSEQ multiplex PCR assay. TCRdb limited this immuneACCESS table to in-frame rearrangements with V and J called. A share of clones is missing; checked studies link under half to unresolved V genes, and the rest is unexplained. A total of 60,000 to 100,000 clones appear in this sample, approximately 91% of them only once. The ten largest clones add up to approximately 7.2% of the sample. What was sequenced was blood. All receptors come from a man aged 45-65 years in good health.

This chain links TRBV30 with TRBJ2-1; D possibly corresponds to TRBD1 (5 bases). The CDR3 length is 13 residues. Per the germline V gene, CDR1 is GTSNPN and CDR2 is SVGIG (reference sequence). V shed 2 bases and J shed 3 bases, with 8 bases lying between them. The CDR3 loop is CAWSLTGYNEQFF. In nucleotides, the CDR3 is TGTGCCTGGAGTTTAACAGGCTACAATGAGCAGTTCTTC.

CDR3 DNA sequence: TGTGCCAGCAGTTTATCGACAGGGGTCGTCCACGAGCAGTACTTC. It codes for CASSLSTGVVHEQYF. The chain uses TRBV27 and TRBJ2-7, with TRBD1 matching over 8 bases. The CDR3 has 15 amino acids. Germline CDR1 is MNHEY and CDR2 is SMNVEV (reference sequence). With V trimmed by 0 bases and J by 5 bases, 6 bases remained unmatched.

The chain combines TRBV5-1 with TRBJ1-5, with a possible D match to TRBD1 (5 bases). CDR3 length: 16 amino acids. Germline V gene lookup returns CDR1 SGHRS and CDR2 YFSETQ. Trimming took 4 bases from V and 7 from J, leaving 21 bases between them. This chain's CDR3 is CASSPMVGGSGQPQHF. The CDR3 DNA sequence: TGCGCCAGCAGCCCTATGGTGGGGGGAAGTGGCCAGCCCCAGCATTTT.

The V call is TRBV24-1, the J call TRBJ1-2; D unclear. The germline V gene has CDR1 KGHDR and CDR2 SFDVKD. This CDR3 is 12 amino acids long. V was cut by 0 bases and J by 7 bases, with 5 bases left in between. The CDR3 loop is CATSDLVGGYTF. The CDR3 region has the DNA TGTGCCACCAGTGATTTGGTAGGTGGCTACACCTTC.

This sequence joins TRBV12-3 or TRBV12-4 and TRBJ1-2; D is possibly TRBD1 (6 bases). The CDR3 contains 13 residues. Deletions cut 3 bases from V and 4 bases from J, with 9 bases between. Here the CDR3 reads CASSFGRGYGYTF. CDR3 DNA sequence: TGTGCCAGCAGTTTCGGCAGGGGCTATGGCTACACCTTC.

The J gene is TRBJ1-1, the V gene TRBV6-7; D is uncertain. TRBV6-7 is treated as an ORF (open reading frame) with a function not yet certain. The length of the CDR3 is 13 residues. Trimming removed 5 bases from V and 2 bases from J, with 9 bases in between. Here the CDR3 reads CASSPKRNTEAFF. In nucleotides, the CDR3 is TGTGCCAGCAGTCCTAAGCGAAACACTGAAGCTTTCTTT.

The chain has TRBV18 and TRBJ1-5, with 8 nucleotides matching TRBD1. The length of the CDR3 is 18 residues. Germline CDR1 reads KGHSH; CDR2 reads LQKENI. V shed 5 bases, J shed 1 base, and the junction held 13 bases outside the gene matches. This CDR3 reads CASSATGAVGLSNQPQHF. In nucleotides, the CDR3 is TGTGCCAGCTCAGCGACAGGGGCCGTCGGGTTAAGCAATCAGCCCCAGCATTTT.